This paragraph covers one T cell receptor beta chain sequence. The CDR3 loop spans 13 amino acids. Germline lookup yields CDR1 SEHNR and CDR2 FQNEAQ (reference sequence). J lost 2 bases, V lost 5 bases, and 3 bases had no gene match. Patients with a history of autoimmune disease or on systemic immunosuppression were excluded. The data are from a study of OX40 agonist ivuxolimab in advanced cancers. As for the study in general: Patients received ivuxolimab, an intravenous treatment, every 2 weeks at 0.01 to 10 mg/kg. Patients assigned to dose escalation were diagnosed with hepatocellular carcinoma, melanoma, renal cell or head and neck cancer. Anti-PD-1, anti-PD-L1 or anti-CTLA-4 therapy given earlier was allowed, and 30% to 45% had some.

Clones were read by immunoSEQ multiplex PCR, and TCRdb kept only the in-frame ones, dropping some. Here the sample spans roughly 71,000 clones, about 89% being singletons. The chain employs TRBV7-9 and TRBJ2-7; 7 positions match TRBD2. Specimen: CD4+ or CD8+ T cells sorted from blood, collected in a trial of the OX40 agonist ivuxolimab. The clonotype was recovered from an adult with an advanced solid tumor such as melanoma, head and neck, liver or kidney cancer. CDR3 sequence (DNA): TGTGCCAGCAGCGAAGGACTAGCCTACGAGCAGTACTTC. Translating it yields CASSEGLAYEQYF.